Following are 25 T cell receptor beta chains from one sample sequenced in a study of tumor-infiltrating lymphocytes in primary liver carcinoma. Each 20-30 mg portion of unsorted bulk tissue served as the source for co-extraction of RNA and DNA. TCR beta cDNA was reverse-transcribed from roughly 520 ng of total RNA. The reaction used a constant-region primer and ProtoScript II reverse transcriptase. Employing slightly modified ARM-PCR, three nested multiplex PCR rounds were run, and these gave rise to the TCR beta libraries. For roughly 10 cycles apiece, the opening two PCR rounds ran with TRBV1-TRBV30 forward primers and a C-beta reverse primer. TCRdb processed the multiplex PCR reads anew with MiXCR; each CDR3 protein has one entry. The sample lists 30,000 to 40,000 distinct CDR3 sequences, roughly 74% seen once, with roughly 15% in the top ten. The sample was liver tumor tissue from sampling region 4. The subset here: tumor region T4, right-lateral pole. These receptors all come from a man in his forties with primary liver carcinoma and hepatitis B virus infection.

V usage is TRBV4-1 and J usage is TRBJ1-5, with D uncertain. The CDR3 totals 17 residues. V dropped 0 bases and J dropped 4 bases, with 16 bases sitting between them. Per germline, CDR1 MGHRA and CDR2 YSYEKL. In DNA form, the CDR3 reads TGCGCCAGCAGCCAAGATCTCTGTCTATCGGCGAATCAGCCCCAGCATTTT. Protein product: CASSQDLCLSANQPQHF.

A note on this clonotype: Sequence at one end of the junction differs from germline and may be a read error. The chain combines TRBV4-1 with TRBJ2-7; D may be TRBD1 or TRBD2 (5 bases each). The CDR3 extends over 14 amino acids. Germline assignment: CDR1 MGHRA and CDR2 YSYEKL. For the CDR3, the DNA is TGCACCAGCAGCCTCCAAGGGGTAGGGGACGGGCAGTACTTC. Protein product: CTSSLQGVGDGQYF.

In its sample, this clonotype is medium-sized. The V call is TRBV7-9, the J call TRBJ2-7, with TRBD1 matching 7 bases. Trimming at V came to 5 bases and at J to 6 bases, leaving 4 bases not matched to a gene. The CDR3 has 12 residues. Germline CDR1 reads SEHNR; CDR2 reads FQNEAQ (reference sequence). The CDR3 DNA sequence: TGTGCCAGCAGCCAGGGACAGAGCGAGCAGTACTTC. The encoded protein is CASSQGQSEQYF.

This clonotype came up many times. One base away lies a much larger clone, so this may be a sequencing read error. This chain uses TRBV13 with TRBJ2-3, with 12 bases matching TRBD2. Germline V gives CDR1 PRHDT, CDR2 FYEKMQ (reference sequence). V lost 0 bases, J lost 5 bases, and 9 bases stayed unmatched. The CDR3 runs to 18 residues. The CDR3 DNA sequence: TGTGCCAGCAGCTTAGGGGGCGAGACTAGCGGGAGTGTAGATACGCAGTATTTT. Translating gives CASSLGGETSGSVDTQYF.

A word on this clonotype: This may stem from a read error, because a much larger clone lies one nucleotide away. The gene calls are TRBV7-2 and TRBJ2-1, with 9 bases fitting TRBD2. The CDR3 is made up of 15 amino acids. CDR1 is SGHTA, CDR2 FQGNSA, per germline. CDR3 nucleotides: TGTGCCGGCAGCTTAGCGGGACTAGCCAACAATGAGCAGTTCTTC. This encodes CAGSLAGLANNEQFF.

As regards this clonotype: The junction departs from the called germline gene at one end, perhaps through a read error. CDR3 sequence (DNA): TGTGCCAGCAGTTTCCTTAGATCTATGAACACTCAAGCTTTCTTT. Amino acid sequence: CASSFLRSMNTQAFF. V gene TRBV2 combines with J gene TRBJ1-1; no clear D gene. CDR1 and CDR2 from the germline V gene are SNHLY and FYNNEI. This CDR3 has 15 amino acids.

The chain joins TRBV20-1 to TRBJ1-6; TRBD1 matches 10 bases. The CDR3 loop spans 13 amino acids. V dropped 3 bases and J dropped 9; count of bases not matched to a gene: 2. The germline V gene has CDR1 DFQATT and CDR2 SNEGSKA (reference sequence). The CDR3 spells CSASWTGGSPLHF. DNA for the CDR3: TGCAGTGCTAGTTGGACAGGGGGTTCACCCCTCCACTTT.

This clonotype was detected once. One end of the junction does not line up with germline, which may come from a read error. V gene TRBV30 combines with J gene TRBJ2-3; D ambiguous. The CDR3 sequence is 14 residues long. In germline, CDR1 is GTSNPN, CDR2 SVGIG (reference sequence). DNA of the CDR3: TGTGCCTGGAGCCGACTTGCGTTCACAGTTACGCAGTATTTT. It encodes CAWSRLAFTVTQYF.

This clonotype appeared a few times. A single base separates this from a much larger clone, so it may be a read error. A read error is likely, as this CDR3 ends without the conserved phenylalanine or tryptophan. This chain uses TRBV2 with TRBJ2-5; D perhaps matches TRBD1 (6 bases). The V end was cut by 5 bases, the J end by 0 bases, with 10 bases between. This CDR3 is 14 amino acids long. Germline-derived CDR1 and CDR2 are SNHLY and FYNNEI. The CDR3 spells CASSKDSNQETQYL. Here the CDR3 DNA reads TGTGCCAGCAGTAAGGACAGTAACCAAGAGACCCAGTACCTC.

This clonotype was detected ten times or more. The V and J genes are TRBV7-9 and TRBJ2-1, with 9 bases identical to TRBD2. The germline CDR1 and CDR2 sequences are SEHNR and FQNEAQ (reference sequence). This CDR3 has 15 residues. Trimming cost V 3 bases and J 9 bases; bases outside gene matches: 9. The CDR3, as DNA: TGTGCCAGCAGCTTCGGCGGGGGGGAGACAACTGAGCAGTTCTTC. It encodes CASSFGGGETTEQFF.

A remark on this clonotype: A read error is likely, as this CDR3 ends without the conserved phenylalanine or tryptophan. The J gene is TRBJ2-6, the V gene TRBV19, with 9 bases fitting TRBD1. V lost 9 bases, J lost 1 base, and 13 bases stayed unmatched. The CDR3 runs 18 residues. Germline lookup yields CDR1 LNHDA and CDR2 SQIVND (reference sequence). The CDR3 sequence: CARSWRTGAGSGANVLTL. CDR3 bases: TGTGCCAGAAGTTGGAGGACAGGGGCGGGATCTGGGGCCAACGTCCTGACTTTG.

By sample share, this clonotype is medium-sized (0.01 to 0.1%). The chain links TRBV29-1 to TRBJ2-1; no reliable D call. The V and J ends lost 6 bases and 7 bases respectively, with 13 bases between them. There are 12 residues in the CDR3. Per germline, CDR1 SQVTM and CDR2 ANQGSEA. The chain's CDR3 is CSVPVSSNEQFF. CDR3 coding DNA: TGCAGCGTCCCCGTTTCAAGTAATGAGCAGTTCTTC.

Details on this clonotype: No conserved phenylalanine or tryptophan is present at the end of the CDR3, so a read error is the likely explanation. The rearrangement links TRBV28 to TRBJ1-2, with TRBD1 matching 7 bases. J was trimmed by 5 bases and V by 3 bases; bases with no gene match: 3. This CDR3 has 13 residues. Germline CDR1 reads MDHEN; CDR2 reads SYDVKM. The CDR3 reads CASSLEGAYGYTL. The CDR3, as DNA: TGTGCCAGCAGTTTGGAGGGGGCTTATGGCTACACCCTT.

The DNA for the CDR3 is TGTGCCAGCTCACCACGCGAGAAATTGAACACCGGGGAGCTGTTTTTT. This encodes CASSPREKLNTGELFF. V usage is TRBV18 and J usage is TRBJ2-2; D gene ambiguous. Trimming pared 1 base from V and 1 base from J, leaving 10 bases between. CDR3 size: 16 residues. The germline V gene encodes CDR1 KGHSH and CDR2 LQKENI.

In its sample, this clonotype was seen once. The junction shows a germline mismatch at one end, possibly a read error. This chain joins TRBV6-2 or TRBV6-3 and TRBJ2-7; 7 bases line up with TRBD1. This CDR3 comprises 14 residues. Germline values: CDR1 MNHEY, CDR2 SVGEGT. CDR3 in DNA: TGTGCGAGCAGCCTCCGGGACAGAGCCCACGAGCATTACTTC. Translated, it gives CASSLRDRAHEHYF.

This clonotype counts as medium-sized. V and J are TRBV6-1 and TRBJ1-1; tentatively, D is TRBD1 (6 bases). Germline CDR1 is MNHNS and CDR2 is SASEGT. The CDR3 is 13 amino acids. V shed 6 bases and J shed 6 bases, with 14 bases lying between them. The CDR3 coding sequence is TGTGCCAGCAGGTATAACAGGGTCCCTGAAGCTTTCTTT. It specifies CASRYNRVPEAFF.

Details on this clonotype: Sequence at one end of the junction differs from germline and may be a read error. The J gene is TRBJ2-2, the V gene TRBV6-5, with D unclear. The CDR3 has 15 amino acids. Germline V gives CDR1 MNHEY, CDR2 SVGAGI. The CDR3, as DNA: TGTGCCAGCAATTACGTAGGGCAGATCGCCGGGGAGCTGTTTTTT. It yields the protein CASNYVGQIAGELFF.

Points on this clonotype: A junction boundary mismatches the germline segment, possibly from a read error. In DNA form, the CDR3 reads TGTGCTAGCAGCTTAAGTGAGCGGGTCCAGGAGCACTTC. As protein: CASSLSERVQEHF. This chain joins TRBV11-2 and TRBJ2-7, with TRBD2 as a possible D gene (6 bases). This CDR3 has 13 residues. CDR1 is SGHAT, CDR2 FQNNGV, per germline.

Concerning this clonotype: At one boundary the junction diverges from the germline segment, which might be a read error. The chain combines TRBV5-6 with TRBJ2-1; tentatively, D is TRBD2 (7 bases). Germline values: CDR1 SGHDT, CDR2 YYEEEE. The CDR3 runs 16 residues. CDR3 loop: CASSLIAGAGGNKQFF. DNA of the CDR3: TGTGCCAGCAGTTTGATTGCGGGAGCTGGGGGCAATAAGCAGTTCTTC.

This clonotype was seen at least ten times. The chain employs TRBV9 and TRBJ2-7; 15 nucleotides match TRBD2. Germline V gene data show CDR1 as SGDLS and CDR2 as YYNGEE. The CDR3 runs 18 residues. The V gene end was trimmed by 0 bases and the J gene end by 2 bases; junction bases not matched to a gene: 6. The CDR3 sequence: CASSVGTSGRDRTYEQYF. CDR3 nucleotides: TGTGCCAGCAGCGTAGGGACTAGCGGGAGGGATCGGACCTACGAGCAGTACTTC. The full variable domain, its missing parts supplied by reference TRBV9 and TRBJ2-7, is DSGVTQTPKHLITATGQRVTLRCSPRSGDLSVYWYQQSLDQGLQFLIQYYNGEERAKGNILERFSAQQFPDLHSELNLSSLELGDSALYFCASSVGTSGRDRTYEQYFGPGTRLTVT.

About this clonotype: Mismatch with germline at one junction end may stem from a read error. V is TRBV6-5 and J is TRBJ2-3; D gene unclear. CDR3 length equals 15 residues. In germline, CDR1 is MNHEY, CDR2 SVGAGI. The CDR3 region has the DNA TGTGACAGCAACCCAGGACCAGCGAGAACAGATACGCAGTATTTT. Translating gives CDSNPGPARTDTQYF.

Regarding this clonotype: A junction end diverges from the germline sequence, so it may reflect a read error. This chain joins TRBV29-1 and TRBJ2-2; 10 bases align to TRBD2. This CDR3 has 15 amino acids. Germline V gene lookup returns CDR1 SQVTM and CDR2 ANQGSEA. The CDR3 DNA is TGCAGTGTTGGGACTAGCGAGGCGAACACCGGGGTGCTGTTTTTT. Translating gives CSVGTSEANTGVLFF.

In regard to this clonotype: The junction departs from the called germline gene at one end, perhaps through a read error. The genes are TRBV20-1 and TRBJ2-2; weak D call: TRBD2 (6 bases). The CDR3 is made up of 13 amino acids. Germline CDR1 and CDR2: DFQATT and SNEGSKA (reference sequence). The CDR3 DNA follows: TGCAGTGCTAGGACTCCCGGGGACGGGGAGGTGTTTTTT. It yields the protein CSARTPGDGEVFF.

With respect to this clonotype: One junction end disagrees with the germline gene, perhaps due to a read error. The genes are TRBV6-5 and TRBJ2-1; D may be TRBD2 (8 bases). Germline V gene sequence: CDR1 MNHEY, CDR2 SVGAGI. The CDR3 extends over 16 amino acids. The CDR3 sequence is CVSRYSGGLVANGQFF. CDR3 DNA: TGTGTCAGCAGATACTCAGGGGGACTAGTGGCCAATGGGCAGTTCTTC.

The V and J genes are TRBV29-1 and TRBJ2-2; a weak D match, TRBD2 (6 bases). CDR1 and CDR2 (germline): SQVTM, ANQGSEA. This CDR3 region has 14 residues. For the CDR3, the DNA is TGCATCGTCTACGGGACTGTGGGTCGCGGGGAGCTGTTTTTT. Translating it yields CIVYGTVGRGELFF.